This T cell receptor beta chain emerged from a study of control samples from healthy donors and cancer patients. TCRdb's copy holds only in-frame clones and misses some; the assay was immunoSEQ multiplex PCR. Here the sample table reports about 210,000 clones. CDR1 LGHNA and CDR2 YNFKEQ come from the germline V gene. Trimming stripped 1 base from V and 3 bases from J, with 19 bases between. The CDR3 contains 17 residues. The receptor was derived from a woman in her 30s in good health. The sequencing input was blood. The chain recombines TRBV4-2 with TRBJ2-7, with D hard to call. In DNA form, the CDR3 reads TGTGCCAGCAGCCAAGTCTGGGTTCGGAAAAGCGTCTACGAGCAGTACTTC. This translates into CASSQVWVRKSVYEQYF.